This T cell receptor beta chain was recovered during a study of blood T cell repertoires in COVID-19. The protocol was immunoSEQ multiplex PCR, while the TCRdb copy is restricted to in-frame clones and leaves out a portion. The sample has some 120,000 clones; around 79% are singletons. Germline CDR1 reads MNHNY; CDR2 reads SVGAGI (reference sequence). The CDR3 has 16 residues. Deletions cut 4 bases from V and 1 base from J, with 14 bases between. What was sequenced was peripheral blood. The sequence derives from an elderly man with acute or convalescent COVID-19. J is TRBJ2-4 and V is TRBV6-6, with D possibly being TRBD1 (6 bases). CDR3 in DNA: TGTGCCAGCAGTTTCCCCGGCCAGGGGGCCAAAAACATTCAGTACTTC. Protein sequence: CASSFPGQGAKNIQYF.